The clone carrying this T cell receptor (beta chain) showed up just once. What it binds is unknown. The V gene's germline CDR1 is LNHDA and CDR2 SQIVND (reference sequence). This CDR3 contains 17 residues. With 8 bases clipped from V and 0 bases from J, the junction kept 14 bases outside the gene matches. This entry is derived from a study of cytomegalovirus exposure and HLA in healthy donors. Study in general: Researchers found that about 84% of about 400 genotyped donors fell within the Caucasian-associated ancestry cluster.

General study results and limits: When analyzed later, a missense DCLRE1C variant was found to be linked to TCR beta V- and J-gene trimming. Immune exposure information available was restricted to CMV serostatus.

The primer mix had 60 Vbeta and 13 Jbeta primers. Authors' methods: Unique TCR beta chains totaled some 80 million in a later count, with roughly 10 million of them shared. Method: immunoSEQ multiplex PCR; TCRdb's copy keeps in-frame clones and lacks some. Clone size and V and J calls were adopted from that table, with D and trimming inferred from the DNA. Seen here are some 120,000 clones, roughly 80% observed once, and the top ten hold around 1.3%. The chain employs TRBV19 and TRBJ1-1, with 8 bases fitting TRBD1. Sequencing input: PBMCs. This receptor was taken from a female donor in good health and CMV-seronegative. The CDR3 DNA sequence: TGTGCCAGTGCCAGCGGACAGGGAAGGTCAATGAACACTGAAGCTTTCTTT. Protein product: CASASGQGRSMNTEAFF.